This TCR beta chain was captured by sequencing in a study of blood T cell repertoires in COVID-19. Sequenced by immunoSEQ multiplex PCR; TCRdb stores in-frame clones only, minus some. The sample lists a few hundred thousand clones; under 95% were seen once. CDR1 and CDR2 from the germline V gene are MGHRA and YSYEKL. This CDR3 region has 15 residues. The V gene end was trimmed by 4 bases and the J gene end by 0 bases; junction bases not matched to a gene: 5. This TCR was recovered from a woman under 40 who had recovered from COVID-19. Sequences were obtained from PBMCs or T cells enriched from blood (not recorded which). This sequence joins TRBV4-1 and TRBJ1-1; the match to TRBD1 covers 7 bases. CDR3 sequence reads: CASSPPGQMNTEAFF. The CDR3 nucleotides are TGCGCCAGCAGCCCACCGGGACAGATGAACACTGAAGCTTTCTTT.